This entry is about one T cell receptor (beta chain). What it binds is unknown. The source of the sample is a study of shared clonotypes between healthy human individuals. Study in general: Sampling drew on donors who were a couple of women and a few men aged 18 to 49.

Germline V gene lookup returns CDR1 ENHRY and CDR2 SYGVKD. The CDR3 extends over 14 amino acids. The V segment lost 8 bases and the J segment 6 bases; nucleotides outside the gene matches: 8. Findings and limits, study-wide: Generally, estimated richness proved larger in naive subsets than it did in memory subsets.

Sequencing used immunoSEQ multiplex PCR; TCRdb keeps in-frame clones, though not all of them. This sample yields over 95,000 clones, of which around two thirds are seen a single time; about 26% belongs to the top ten. CD45RO+ cells and CCR7-negative CD45RA+ TemRA cells were combined as CD8 memory. The sequence derives from a woman younger than 45 in good health. Sequenced material: memory CD8+ T cells sorted from blood. Subset in this sample: CD45RO+ cells pooled with CCR7-negative TemRA cells. This chain uses TRBV10-3 with TRBJ2-3, with 10 bases that match TRBD2. CDR3 loop: CAISRAGGSDTQYF. For the CDR3, the DNA is TGTGCCATCTCCCGAGCGGGAGGGTCTGATACGCAGTATTTT.